Listed here are 27 T cell receptor beta chains from one sample, sequenced in a study of shared clonotypes between healthy human individuals. Assay: immunoSEQ multiplex PCR; the TCRdb copy retains only in-frame clones and omits some. This table holds a few million clones, approximately 94% found once. The specimen sequenced was naive CD4+ T cells sorted from blood. Documented subset: CD45RA+ positively selected. The receptors come from a man younger than 35 in good health.

The chain uses TRBV2 and TRBJ1-1; D call uncertain. Looked up from germline, CDR1 is SNHLY and CDR2 is FYNNEI. This CDR3 spans 15 amino acids. V lost 4 bases and J lost 0, with 12 bases in between. In nucleotides, the CDR3 is TGTGCCAGCAGTGGGCCCCCGAACATGAACACTGAAGCTTTCTTT. This codes for CASSGPPNMNTEAFF.

This sequence joins TRBV10-3 and TRBJ2-6; no firm D call. With 7 bases removed from V and 2 bases from J, the gap between germline ends came to 6 bases. CDR3 length equals 13 residues. Germline lookup yields CDR1 ENHRY and CDR2 SYGVKD. CDR3 loop: CAIKAAGANVLTF. The DNA for the CDR3 is TGTGCCATCAAGGCAGCTGGGGCCAACGTCCTGACTTTC.

The DNA for the CDR3 is TGTGCCATCAGCGAGACTAGCGGACGCTACGAGCAGTACTTC. Residues: CAISETSGRYEQYF. J is TRBJ2-7 and V is TRBV10-3, with 9 nucleotides matching TRBD2. CDR3 length: 14 amino acids. Germline loops: CDR1 ENHRY, CDR2 SYGVKD. Unmatched junction bases numbered 6, after V lost 6 bases and J lost 3 bases.

This sequence joins TRBV30 and TRBJ1-2; D is possibly TRBD1 (6 bases). CDR3 length: 13 residues. The germline V gene encodes CDR1 GTSNPN and CDR2 SVGIG (reference sequence). Trimming took 2 bases from V and 8 from J, leaving 15 bases between them. The CDR3 DNA follows: TGTGCCTGGAGTCCCCGGGGGGCCTGGGGCTACACCTTC. It specifies CAWSPRGAWGYTF.

This rearrangement joins TRBV2 to TRBJ2-5; D is ambiguous. This CDR3 contains 15 residues. V lost 4 bases and J 1 base, leaving 13 bases between the germline ends. The germline CDR1 and CDR2 sequences are SNHLY and FYNNEI. The CDR3 nucleotides read TGTGCCAGCAGTGTTGAAGGGCTTTTCCAAGAGACCCAGTACTTC. Translated, it gives CASSVEGLFQETQYF.

The gene calls are TRBV5-5 and TRBJ1-1; D is ambiguous. The V gene lost 0 bases and the J gene lost 6 bases, with 15 bases spanning the gap. CDR3 length: 15 amino acids. Per germline, CDR1 SGHKS and CDR2 YYEKEE (reference sequence). The CDR3 DNA follows: TGTGCCAGCAGCTTGGCCCTGGCGTTCAACTCTGAAGCTTTCTTT. This translates into CASSLALAFNSEAFF.

The V and J genes are TRBV21-1 and TRBJ1-2; the table's D call of TRBD1 was not tested on the DNA. TRBV21-1 counts as a pseudogene. The length of the CDR3 is 12 residues. CDR3 in amino acids: CASRDRRDGYTF. DNA of the CDR3: TGTGCCAGCAGAGACAGGAGAGATGGCTACACCTTC.

The chain has TRBV19 and TRBJ1-5; 8 nucleotides align to TRBD1. This CDR3 has 17 residues. Germline trimming cut 5 bases from V and 0 bases from J; bases unmatched to any gene: 9. The germline V gene has CDR1 LNHDA and CDR2 SQIVND (reference sequence). The CDR3 is CASSDRDRSYSNQPQHF. The CDR3 nucleotides are TGTGCCAGTAGTGACCGGGACAGGTCCTATAGCAATCAGCCCCAGCATTTT.

This rearrangement joins TRBV6-1 to TRBJ2-6; no clear D. The V end was cut by 2 bases, the J end by 4 bases, with 9 bases between. The CDR3 has 15 amino acids. Germline V gives CDR1 MNHNS, CDR2 SASEGT. This CDR3 is CASSEQDYGANVLTF. The CDR3 nucleotides read TGTGCCAGCAGTGAACAGGATTACGGGGCCAACGTCCTGACTTTC.

The V call is TRBV30, the J call TRBJ2-7, with 14 bases lining up with TRBD2. The V gene's germline CDR1 is GTSNPN and CDR2 SVGIG (reference sequence). Trimming cost V 3 bases and J 2 bases; bases outside gene matches: 3. The CDR3 loop spans 15 amino acids. CDR3 coding DNA: TGTGCCTGGAGAGCGGGACTAGCGGGAGCCTACGAGCAGTACTTC. Protein: CAWRAGLAGAYEQYF.

The chain employs TRBV9 and TRBJ2-2, with TRBD2 matching over 8 bases. The germline V gene encodes CDR1 SGDLS and CDR2 YYNGEE. This CDR3 contains 17 residues. V lost 0 bases to trimming and J lost 5 bases; unmatched junction nucleotides: 9. The CDR3 is CASSVVGGGQRTGELFF. For the CDR3, the DNA is TGTGCCAGCAGCGTAGTAGGCGGGGGGCAGAGGACCGGGGAGCTGTTTTTT.

The chain is built from TRBV19 and TRBJ1-2; TRBD1 matches at 8 bases. This CDR3 spans 16 amino acids. V shed 3 bases, J shed 5 bases, and the junction held 11 bases outside the gene matches. Germline values: CDR1 LNHDA, CDR2 SQIVND (reference sequence). In nucleotides, the CDR3 is TGTGCCAGTAGTATTTTGGTCCGGACAGGGATATATGGCTACACCTTC. Protein: CASSILVRTGIYGYTF.

This clone has a single count. Its ends do not fully match the called genes, so a read error is possible. The chain has TRBV11-3 and TRBJ2-7; D remains unclear. This CDR3 contains 13 residues. Germline lookup yields CDR1 SGHNT and CDR2 YENEEA. The CDR3 DNA is TGTGCCAGCAGTTTAGGTGTAACAGCCGAGCAGTACTTC. It specifies CASSLGVTAEQYF.

The V gene is TRBV30, the J gene TRBJ1-5; D not certain. Trimming cost V 4 bases and J 9 bases, with 13 bases left between them. There are 12 residues in the CDR3. The V gene's germline CDR1 is GTSNPN and CDR2 SVGIG (reference sequence). This CDR3 is CAWNAIEGPQHF. Here the CDR3 DNA reads TGTGCCTGGAATGCCATCGAGGGGCCCCAGCATTTT. The complete variable domain, with remaining parts taken from reference TRBV30 and TRBJ1-5, reads SQTIHQWPATLVQPVGSPLSLECTVEGTSNPNLYWYRQAAGRGLQLLFYSVGIGQISSEVPQNLSASRPQDRQFILSSKKLLLSDSGFYLCAWNAIEGPQHFGDGTRLSIL.

As for this clone: Other nucleotide sequences in the sample specify the same CDR3. The chain recombines TRBV27 with TRBJ2-7, with D possibly being TRBD1 (7 bases). The germline V gene has CDR1 MNHEY and CDR2 SMNVEV (reference sequence). V gave up 8 bases and J gave up 4 bases, with 18 bases separating them. This CDR3 region has 14 residues. The CDR3 DNA follows: TGTGCCAGCTCACCGCGGGACAGACTATACGAGCAGTACTTC. This encodes CASSPRDRLYEQYF.

This sequence joins TRBV7-9 and TRBJ2-5, with D uncertain. Germline values: CDR1 SEHNR, CDR2 FQNEAQ (reference sequence). With 4 bases removed from V and 5 bases from J, the gap between germline ends came to 11 bases. This CDR3 has 13 residues. CDR3 protein: CASSSMGGETQYF. Written as DNA, the CDR3 is TGTGCCAGCAGCTCTATGGGTGGGGAGACCCAGTACTTC.

The V gene is TRBV11-3, the J gene TRBJ1-1, with a possible D match to TRBD1 (6 bases). Germline values: CDR1 SGHNT, CDR2 YENEEA. V gave up 0 bases and J gave up 3 bases, with 20 bases separating them. The CDR3 extends over 18 amino acids. The CDR3: CASSLEGDPRGLDTEAFF. As DNA, the CDR3 is TGTGCCAGCAGCTTAGAAGGGGACCCAAGGGGGTTGGACACTGAAGCTTTCTTT. The whole variable domain, filled in from reference TRBV11-3 and TRBJ1-1, reads EAGVVQSPRYKIIEKKQPVAFWCNPISGHNTLYWYLQNLGQGPELLIRYENEEAVDDSQLPKDRFSAERLKGVDSTLKIQPAELGDSAVYLCASSLEGDPRGLDTEAFFGQGTRLTVV.

As concerns this clone: Distinct nucleotide sequences in the sample also encode this CDR3. This chain links TRBV27 with TRBJ2-5; D gene uncertain. CDR1 and CDR2 from the germline V gene are MNHEY and SMNVEV (reference sequence). The V end was cut by 4 bases, the J end by 4 bases, with 4 bases between. This CDR3 comprises 11 residues. The CDR3 DNA is TGTGCCAGCAGTTCGGGAGAGACCCAGTACTTC. This sequence encodes CASSSGETQYF.

The chain recombines TRBV11-3 with TRBJ2-5, with TRBD1 matching over 7 bases. The CDR3 contains 15 residues. V lost 1 base and J lost 3; bases outside the gene matches: 5. The germline V gene has CDR1 SGHNT and CDR2 YENEEA. The CDR3 here is CASSLGGGREETQYF. The CDR3 DNA follows: TGTGCCAGCAGCTTAGGAGGGGGCCGGGAAGAGACCCAGTACTTC.

The chain has TRBV9 and TRBJ2-2, with TRBD2 identical over 9 bases. The germline V gene has CDR1 SGDLS and CDR2 YYNGEE. CDR3 length: 16 residues. After removal of 5 bases from V and 3 bases from J, the junction contained 8 bases not matched to a gene. CDR3 nucleotide sequence: TGTGCCAGCAGTCAGCGGGAGGCCCGGGACACCGGGGAGCTGTTTTTT. This sequence encodes CASSQREARDTGELFF.

Comment on this clone: This sample includes further DNA sequences coding for the same CDR3. J is TRBJ2-3 and V is TRBV30, with unresolved D. The V and J ends lost 1 base and 0 bases respectively, with 5 bases between them. Per germline, CDR1 GTSNPN and CDR2 SVGIG (reference sequence). This CDR3 has 13 residues. CDR3 sequence: CAWSGSSTDTQYF. The CDR3, as DNA: TGTGCCTGGAGTGGATCTAGCACAGATACGCAGTATTTT.

This clone was observed once. The same CDR3 arises from other DNA sequences in this sample as well. The chain combines TRBV11-2 with TRBJ2-7; D ambiguous. Germline V gene sequence: CDR1 SGHAT, CDR2 FQNNGV. This CDR3 contains 12 residues. Trimming shortened V by 1 base and J by 1 base, and 2 bases separated the two germline ends. The CDR3 loop is CASSLGSYEQYF. The CDR3 DNA is TGTGCCAGCAGCTTAGGATCCTACGAGCAGTACTTC.

The rearrangement links TRBV9 to TRBJ1-6; 8 positions match TRBD1. Germline CDR1 SGDLS, CDR2 YYNGEE. The CDR3 spans 15 residues. Trimming removed 0 bases from V and 7 bases from J; junction bases left unmatched: 3. The CDR3 loop is CASSVENRGNSPLHF. The DNA for the CDR3 is TGTGCCAGCAGCGTAGAGAACAGGGGGAATTCACCCCTCCACTTT.

This clone was seen only once. This chain connects TRBV15 to TRBJ2-7; D remains ambiguous. This CDR3 contains 14 residues. In germline, CDR1 is LNHNV, CDR2 YYDKDF (reference sequence). V was shortened by 0 bases and J by 2 bases, with 8 bases between the two germline ends. This CDR3 reads CATSRDLSAYEQYF. The DNA of the CDR3 is TGTGCCACCAGCAGAGATTTATCAGCCTACGAGCAGTACTTC.

This clone was recorded once. Other DNA sequences in this specimen translate into the identical CDR3. V and J are TRBV5-1 and TRBJ2-2, with 9 bases lining up with TRBD1. Trimming removed 3 bases from V and 1 base from J; junction bases left unmatched: 1. Germline CDR1 is SGHRS and CDR2 is YFSETQ. The CDR3 is 15 residues long. This chain's CDR3 is CASSSTGGNTGELFF. The CDR3 nucleotides read TGCGCCAGCAGCTCGACAGGGGGGAACACCGGGGAGCTGTTTTTT.

This chain links TRBV4-1 with TRBJ2-1; 7 bases align to TRBD2. Germline loops: CDR1 MGHRA, CDR2 YSYEKL. V dropped 3 bases and J dropped 7; count of bases not matched to a gene: 12. The CDR3 has 16 residues. The CDR3 spells CASSQMTGRGGNEQFF. The CDR3 nucleotides are TGCGCCAGCAGCCAGATGACGGGCCGCGGGGGTAATGAGCAGTTCTTC.

The rearrangement joins TRBV30 to TRBJ1-6; 8 nucleotides agree with TRBD1. Germline CDR1 GTSNPN, CDR2 SVGIG (reference sequence). V dropped 0 bases and J dropped 9; count of bases not matched to a gene: 4. The CDR3 consists of 14 residues. CDR3 region: CAWSVDRVGSPLHF. The CDR3, as DNA: TGTGCCTGGAGTGTGGACAGGGTGGGTTCACCCCTCCACTTT.